This is a list of T cell receptor beta chains from one sample in a study of a mutant IDH1 vaccine in newly diagnosed glioma. No cognate antigen is known for these TCRs. Sequenced by immunoSEQ multiplex PCR; TCRdb stores in-frame clones only, minus some. This table holds under 60,000 clones, around three quarters found once. The input for sequencing was PBMCs, taken from a glioma patient whose treatment included an IDH1 peptide vaccine. All receptors derive from a woman in her 40s with glioma. Some clones in this sample may be carry-over from other donors' samples. The CDR3 runs from the conserved cysteine through the conserved F or W. A D gene is named only where the DNA matches it firmly. Part of the rows lack a size; the others show once, few, many or a class for expanded clones.

DNA: TGTGCCAGCAGCTTGGCTCCGCTCCAACCCTCGCAGTACTTC; CDR3: CASSLAPLQPSQYF; J: TRBJ2-5; size: .; V: TRBV5-6; D: .; length: 14
DNA: TGTGCCAGTAGTATCCTCGGGTTAAGCTCTGGGGCCAACGTCCTGACTTTC; CDR3: CASSILGLSSGANVLTF; J: TRBJ2-6; size: .; V: TRBV19; D: .; length: 17
DNA: TGTGCCAGTACCCTGACACAGGGAGGAAACACTGAAGCTTTCTTT; CDR3: CASTLTQGGNTEAFF; J: TRBJ1-1; size: .; V: TRBV19; D: .; length: 15
DNA: TGTGCCTGGAGGTGGCAGGCAGATACGCAGTATTTT; CDR3: CAWRWQADTQYF; J: TRBJ2-3; size: few; V: TRBV30; D: .; length: 12
DNA: TGTGCCTGGGCAACTGGACAGGGGAAGATCTCTGGAAACACCATATATTTT; CDR3: CAWATGQGKISGNTIYF; J: TRBJ1-3; size: .; V: TRBV30; D: TRBD1; length: 17
DNA: TGCGCCAGCAGTGAAGGTCTAGCGGGGAAATATGAGCAGTTCTTC; CDR3: CASSEGLAGKYEQFF; J: TRBJ2-1; size: .; V: TRBV10-2; D: TRBD2; length: 15
DNA: TGCGCCAGCAGCCAAGAAGGGACTAGCGGGGGGGCCTACGAGCAGTACTTC; CDR3: CASSQEGTSGGAYEQYF; J: TRBJ2-7; size: .; V: TRBV4-1; D: TRBD2; length: 17
DNA: TGTGCCAGCAGTATCGGACAGGGCAGCTCCTACGAGCAGTACTTC; CDR3: CASSIGQGSSYEQYF; J: TRBJ2-7; size: .; V: TRBV5-4; D: TRBD1; length: 15
DNA: TGTGCCAGCAGTGCTAGCGGGGAATACAATGAGCAGTTCTTC; CDR3: CASSASGEYNEQFF; J: TRBJ2-1; size: .; V: TRBV6-4; D: TRBD2; length: 14
DNA: TGTGCCAGCAGCTTGGTTAGGGGGTCTGAAGCTTTCTTT; CDR3: CASSLVRGSEAFF; J: TRBJ1-1; size: few; V: TRBV5-4; D: .; length: 13
DNA: TGTGCCAGTAGAGGTAGCAATCAGCCCCAGCATTTT; CDR3: CASRGSNQPQHF; J: TRBJ1-5; size: .; V: TRBV19; D: .; length: 12
DNA: TGTGCCAGTAGTATTGGGTCGGCTAGCGGGGAGCTGTTTTTT; CDR3: CASSIGSASGELFF; J: TRBJ2-2; size: .; V: TRBV19; D: .; length: 14
DNA: TGTGCCAGCAGTGAAGTGGGGAGGACTGAAGCTTTCTTT; CDR3: CASSEVGRTEAFF; J: TRBJ1-1; size: few; V: TRBV2; D: .; length: 13
DNA: TGCAGCGTTGAAGGGACAGGGGTGTTGGGTGGCATTCAGTACTTC; CDR3: CSVEGTGVLGGIQYF; J: TRBJ2-4; size: .; V: TRBV29-1; D: TRBD1; length: 15
DNA: TGTGCCAGCAACGGAGTTTTCGAAGAGACCCAGTACTTC; CDR3: CASNGVFEETQYF; J: TRBJ2-5; size: .; V: TRBV2; D: .; length: 13
DNA: TGTGCCAGCAGTGAAGCGCGGGGGGTGACCCAGTACTTC; CDR3: CASSEARGVTQYF; J: TRBJ2-5; size: .; V: TRBV6-1; D: TRBD2; length: 13
DNA: TGTGCCTGGGGACAGGATAGCAATCAGCCCCAGCATTTT; CDR3: CAWGQDSNQPQHF; J: TRBJ1-5; size: .; V: TRBV30; D: TRBD1; length: 13
DNA: TGTGCCAGTAGTCCTCCTGAGGGGGCGAGCAATCAGCCCCAGCATTTT; CDR3: CASSPPEGASNQPQHF; J: TRBJ1-5; size: .; V: TRBV19; D: TRBD1; length: 16
DNA: TGCGCCAGCAGCTCCTGGGGGGGTTCCTACGAGCAGTACTTC; CDR3: CASSSWGGSYEQYF; J: TRBJ2-7; size: once; V: TRBV5-1; D: TRBD2; length: 14
DNA: TGCGCCAGCAGCCAAAAGATGAACACTGAAGCTTTCTTT; CDR3: CASSQKMNTEAFF; J: TRBJ1-1; size: few; V: TRBV4-3; D: .; length: 13
DNA: TGCGCCAGCAGCTTGGTGCAGGGGGGAGACGAGCAGTACTTC; CDR3: CASSLVQGGDEQYF; J: TRBJ2-7; size: .; V: TRBV5-1; D: .; length: 14
DNA: TGTGCCAGCAGCTTATTCGGGGGGCGCGAACTGGGAGCTTTCTTT; CDR3: CASSLFGGRELGAFF; J: TRBJ1-1; size: .; V: TRBV7-2; D: .; length: 15
DNA: TGTGCCTATATGAACACTGAAGCTTTCTTT; CDR3: CAYMNTEAFF; J: TRBJ1-1; size: .; V: TRBV30; D: .; length: 10
DNA: TGTGCTGCTTACCAGCCGGGCTTCTACGAGCAGTACTTC; CDR3: CAAYQPGFYEQYF; J: TRBJ2-7; size: .; V: TRBV30; D: .; length: 13
DNA: TGCAGCGCCCTCCCCGGGACAGGGACACGAAGATATGGCTACACCTTC; CDR3: CSALPGTGTRRYGYTF; J: TRBJ1-2; size: .; V: TRBV29-1; D: TRBD1; length: 16
DNA: TGTGCCAGCAGCGTCAGCACCGGGGAGCTGTTTTTT; CDR3: CASSVSTGELFF; J: TRBJ2-2; size: .; V: TRBV9; D: .; length: 12
DNA: TGTGCCGGGACAGGGGGCCCCAGCTATGGCTACACCTTC; CDR3: CAGTGGPSYGYTF; J: TRBJ1-2; size: .; V: TRBV19; D: TRBD1; length: 13
DNA: TGTGCCAGCAGCCCCGCTCGACCCGGGGAGCTGTTTTTT; CDR3: CASSPARPGELFF; J: TRBJ2-2; size: once; V: TRBV7-9; D: .; length: 13
DNA: TGCGCCAGCAGCTTAATAGCGGGGGGGCCTATCTACGAGCAGTACTTC; CDR3: CASSLIAGGPIYEQYF; J: TRBJ2-7; size: .; V: TRBV5-1; D: TRBD2; length: 16
DNA: TGTGCCAGCAGCTTAAGGGACAATCAGCCCCAGCATTTT; CDR3: CASSLRDNQPQHF; J: TRBJ1-5; size: .; V: TRBV7-2; D: .; length: 13
DNA: TGCGCCAGCAGCCAAGAGGTCGGAGTCTTCCATGAGCAGTTCTTC; CDR3: CASSQEVGVFHEQFF; J: TRBJ2-1; size: .; V: TRBV4-3; D: .; length: 15
DNA: TGCGCCAGCAGCCAAGAGCGCGTACTCCCGGGTGAGCAGTACTTC; CDR3: CASSQERVLPGEQYF; J: TRBJ2-7; size: .; V: TRBV4-3; D: .; length: 15
DNA: TGTGCCACCTCTTCCGGGTACGAGCAGTACTTC; CDR3: CATSSGYEQYF; J: TRBJ2-7; size: .; V: TRBV6-1; D: .; length: 11